The 14 T cell receptor beta chains reported below all come from one sample, sequenced in a study of blood T cell repertoires in COVID-19. Repertoires were generated with immunoSEQ multiplex PCR, while TCRdb's copy carries only in-frame clones and drops some. The table includes about 310,000 clones, over 75% detected once. Sequences were obtained from PBMCs or T cells enriched from blood (not recorded which). The receptors originated from a woman aged 40 to 55 who had recovered from COVID-19.

In this sample, this clone turned up a few times. V and J are TRBV6-2 or TRBV6-3 and TRBJ1-5; D gene unclear. This CDR3 contains 14 residues. The V end was cut by 6 bases, the J end by 4 bases, with 13 bases between. Germline lookup yields CDR1 MNHEY and CDR2 SVGEGT. The CDR3 region has the DNA TGTGCCAGCAGCCTACGACTGGGTAATCAGCCCCAGCATTTT. This gives the protein CASSLRLGNQPQHF.

The V call is TRBV3-1 (or the pseudogene TRBV3-2), the J call TRBJ2-2; 7 nucleotides align to TRBD1. CDR3 size: 17 residues. V lost 0 bases to trimming and J lost 7 bases; unmatched junction nucleotides: 11. The germline CDR1 and CDR2 sequences are LGHDT and YNNKEL (reference sequence). CDR3 in DNA: TGTGCCAGCAGCCAAGAGGGGCCCAGGGGGAGTAACGGGGAGCTGTTTTTT. It encodes CASSQEGPRGSNGELFF.

The chain has TRBV5-1 and TRBJ1-1; 7 bases fit TRBD1. With 1 base clipped from V and 5 bases from J, the junction kept 2 bases outside the gene matches. Germline lookup yields CDR1 SGHRS and CDR2 YFSETQ. This CDR3 is built from 13 residues. This CDR3 reads CASSLMGQTEAFF. CDR3 DNA sequence: TGCGCCAGCAGCTTGATGGGACAGACTGAAGCTTTCTTT.

The chain couples TRBV29-1 to TRBJ2-3, with TRBD2 matching over 9 bases. This CDR3 spans 15 amino acids. Germline V gives CDR1 SQVTM, CDR2 ANQGSEA. The trim removed 0 bases at V and 6 bases at J, leaving 7 bases unmatched. The CDR3 DNA follows: TGCAGCGTTGAAGAGGGTAGCGGGAGTGTTGATACGCAGTATTTT. It encodes CSVEEGSGSVDTQYF.

The chain uses TRBV5-4 and TRBJ1-2, with TRBD1 matching 7 bases. The CDR3 length is 14 residues. Germline V CDR1 and CDR2: SGHNT, YYREEE (reference sequence). With V trimmed by 4 bases and J by 4 bases, 7 bases remained unmatched. The DNA for the CDR3 is TGTGCCAGCAGCGACGCGGGACAGCTCTATGGCTACACCTTC. This translates into CASSDAGQLYGYTF.

This chain uses TRBV4-3 with TRBJ1-4; perhaps TRBD1 as D (6 bases). Between the trimmed V and J ends, which lost 2 bases and 8 bases, there was a span of 18 bases. Germline V CDR1 and CDR2: LGHNA, YSLEER. This CDR3 is 16 amino acids long. The CDR3 DNA sequence: TGCGCCAGCAGCCAAAACGTGGCAGGGGCAGGAGAAAAACTGTTTTTT. Translation gives CASSQNVAGAGEKLFF.

This chain joins TRBV5-4 and TRBJ2-1; D is possibly TRBD2 (6 bases). V was trimmed by 4 bases and J by 6 bases, leaving 20 bases between them. The CDR3 sequence is 16 residues long. From germline, CDR1 is SGHNT and CDR2 YYREEE (reference sequence). The CDR3, as DNA: TGTGCCAGCAGCCGATATTCGGGGGAGAAGGGCAATGAGCAGTTCTTC. Its protein is CASSRYSGEKGNEQFF.

This clone occurred once. The chain recombines TRBV18 with TRBJ1-2, with unresolved D. Germline V gene lookup returns CDR1 KGHSH and CDR2 LQKENI. Trimming shortened V by 6 bases and J by 4 bases, and 15 bases separated the two germline ends. This CDR3 contains 14 residues. The chain's CDR3 is CASSPLDRGYGYTF. Here the CDR3 DNA reads TGTGCCAGCTCCCCCCTTGATCGGGGCTATGGCTACACCTTC. The variable domain in full, completed from reference TRBV18 and TRBJ1-2, reads NAGVMQNPRHLVRRRGQEARLRCSPMKGHSHVYWYRQLPEEGLKFMVYLQKENIIDESGMPKERFSAEFPKEGPSILRIQQVVRGDSAAYFCASSPLDRGYGYTFGSGTRLTVV.

This chain joins TRBV6-5 and TRBJ1-5, with 7 bases identical to TRBD1. This CDR3 has 14 amino acids. The germline gives CDR1 MNHEY, CDR2 SVGAGI. V lost 5 bases, J lost 7 bases, and 8 bases stayed unmatched. CDR3 coding DNA: TGTGCCAGCAGTCCGGGACAGTTACGACAGCCCCAGCATTTT. Its translation: CASSPGQLRQPQHF.

CDR3 coding DNA: TGTGCCAGCAGCTGGACTAGCGATGTGTGGGCCGGGGAGCTGTTTTTT. Its protein product is CASSWTSDVWAGELFF. The chain couples TRBV7-2 to TRBJ2-2, with TRBD2 identical over 9 bases. The J segment lost 6 bases and the V segment lost 4 bases, leaving 9 bases of the junction unmatched. The length of the CDR3 is 16 residues. The V gene's germline CDR1 is SGHTA and CDR2 FQGNSA.

V is TRBV3-1 (or the pseudogene TRBV3-2) and J is TRBJ1-5; tentatively, D is TRBD1 (6 bases). Trimming stripped 6 bases from V and 0 bases from J, with 24 bases between. The CDR3 contains 19 residues. The germline V gene has CDR1 LGHDT and CDR2 YNNKEL (reference sequence). CDR3 DNA: TGTGCCAGCAGGCCTGAGGGTGAGGGGGATGTTTGTAGCAATCAGCCCCAGCATTTT. It yields the protein CASRPEGEGDVCSNQPQHF.

As DNA, the CDR3 is TGCAGCGTCCGGGGGACAGATACGCAGTATTTT. Protein sequence: CSVRGTDTQYF. The chain carries TRBV29-1 and TRBJ2-3, with D possibly being TRBD2 (6 bases). V was shortened by 6 bases and J by 3 bases, with 7 bases between the two germline ends. This CDR3 spans 11 amino acids. Germline CDR1 is SQVTM and CDR2 is ANQGSEA.

The CDR3 reads CASSIVGDQPQHF. CDR3 bases: TGTGCCAGTAGTATCGTCGGAGATCAGCCCCAGCATTTT. The chain employs TRBV19 and TRBJ1-5; no reliable D call. V was pared by 3 bases and J by 5 bases, with 8 bases between. There are 13 residues in the CDR3. CDR1 is LNHDA and CDR2 is SQIVND in the germline V gene (reference sequence).

The J gene is TRBJ2-2, the V gene TRBV7-3, with a possible D match to TRBD1 (5 bases). The CDR3 loop spans 16 amino acids. The V gene lost 1 base and the J gene lost 3 bases, with 12 bases spanning the gap. Germline V gene lookup returns CDR1 SGHTA and CDR2 FQGTGA. The DNA for the CDR3 is TGTGCCAGCAGCTTAAATGCAGGGCTGGACACCGGGGAGCTGTTTTTT. Residues: CASSLNAGLDTGELFF.